Detailed here is one T cell receptor (beta chain). No antigen is known for it. This sample is drawn from a study of T cell responses to AZD1222 COVID-19 vaccine. The length of the CDR3 is 15 residues. Trimming took 8 bases from V and 5 from J; bases not matched to a gene: 12. Study findings and constraints: Among spike-specific TCRs, nearly half reportedly target unmutated variant regions. Receipt of two AZD1222 doses was followed by a rise in Spike-specific TCR breadth and depth.

Repertoires were generated with immunoSEQ multiplex PCR, while TCRdb's copy carries only in-frame clones and drops some. The sample consists of approximately 120,000 clones, less than 95% of them appearing once. The input for sequencing was peripheral blood, taken on day 0 of MenACWY control vaccination. The source of this sequence is an adult in good health. The chain recombines TRBV23-1 with TRBJ2-1; 7 bases fit TRBD2. TRBV23-1 is filed as an ORF, its function uncertain. This chain's CDR3 is CASQQMGGVDNEQFF. CDR3 DNA: TGCGCCAGCCAGCAGATGGGGGGGGTTGACAATGAGCAGTTCTTC.